The 9 T cell receptor beta chains reported below all come from one sample, sequenced in a study of control samples from healthy donors and cancer patients. The protocol was immunoSEQ multiplex PCR, while the TCRdb copy is restricted to in-frame clones and leaves out a portion. The sample lists 85,000 to 100,000 clones, roughly 82% seen once, with 1.5% to 2.5% in the top ten. Sequencing input: blood. The receptors come from a man aged 60 to 69 in good health.

The chain carries TRBV5-5 and TRBJ2-3, with a weak D call TRBD1 (5 bases). Germline CDR1 and CDR2: SGHKS and YYEKEE (reference sequence). V was cut by 4 bases and J by 6 bases, with 15 bases left in between. This CDR3 contains 14 residues. The CDR3 sequence: CASSPILHRDTQYF. Here the CDR3 DNA reads TGTGCCAGCAGCCCCATCTTACACAGGGATACGCAGTATTTT.

The chain has TRBV6-5 and TRBJ2-6; D call uncertain. V lost 2 bases and J lost 3, with 8 bases in between. Germline V gene data show CDR1 as MNHEY and CDR2 as SVGAGI. The CDR3 consists of 15 residues. The CDR3 nucleotides are TGTGCCAGCAGTTACAGGGCAGATGGGGCCAACGTCCTGACTTTC. Protein product: CASSYRADGANVLTF.

This clone came up once. The V and J genes are TRBV28 and TRBJ2-7; D is perhaps TRBD1 (5 bases). Germline V CDR1 and CDR2: MDHEN, SYDVKM. This CDR3 has 15 amino acids. V was trimmed by 2 bases and J by 2 bases, leaving 13 bases between them. The CDR3 loop reads CASSLIVQGTYEQYF. The CDR3, as DNA: TGTGCCAGCAGTTTAATAGTGCAGGGAACCTACGAGCAGTACTTC.

The gene calls are TRBV7-8 and TRBJ2-2; D uncertain. V lost 0 bases and J lost 1, with 3 bases in between. CDR1 SGHVS and CDR2 FQNEAQ come from the germline V gene. The CDR3 runs 14 residues. CDR3 region: CASSLAKNTGELFF. CDR3 in DNA: TGTGCCAGCAGCTTAGCAAAGAACACCGGGGAGCTGTTTTTT. Combining the CDR3 with reference TRBV7-8 and TRBJ2-2 gives the whole variable domain GAGVSQSPRYKVAKRGQDVALRCDPISGHVSLFWYQQALGQGPEFLTYFQNEAQLDKSGLPSDRFFAERPEGSVSTLKIQRTQQEDSAVYLCASSLAKNTGELFFGEGSRLTVL.

The rearrangement uses TRBV28 and TRBJ1-6; D perhaps matches TRBD1 (6 bases). Germline CDR1 MDHEN, CDR2 SYDVKM. The V end lost 7 bases, the J end lost 12 bases, and 13 bases lay between the germline ends. The CDR3 is made up of 12 amino acids. In DNA, the CDR3 is TGTGCCAGCACCCCACCCAGGGGACCCCTCCACTTT. Amino acids: CASTPPRGPLHF.

This sequence joins TRBV2 and TRBJ1-1; D not certain. This CDR3 is 13 amino acids long. The ends were cut back, 3 bases at V and 1 base at J, with 6 bases in the middle. Germline CDR1 and CDR2: SNHLY and FYNNEI. The CDR3 loop reads CASSDNKNTEAFF. CDR3 coding DNA: TGTGCCAGCAGTGACAACAAGAACACTGAAGCTTTCTTT.

DNA for the CDR3: TGTGCCATCAGTGAGTACAGGTTACAGGGAGATACGCAGTATTTT. This gives the protein CAISEYRLQGDTQYF. V usage is TRBV10-3 and J usage is TRBJ2-3; the D gene is possibly TRBD1 (6 bases). Trimming took 1 base from V and 5 from J, leaving 13 bases between them. The CDR3 runs 15 residues. Germline assignment: CDR1 ENHRY and CDR2 SYGVKD.

V and J are TRBV9 and TRBJ2-7; 8 nucleotides match TRBD1. The CDR3 sequence is 15 residues long. In germline, CDR1 is SGDLS, CDR2 YYNGEE. The J segment lost 0 bases and the V segment lost 1 base, leaving 3 bases of the junction unmatched. CDR3 nucleotides: TGTGCCAGCAGCGTAACAGGGGGGAGCTCCTACGAGCAGTACTTC. It translates to CASSVTGGSSYEQYF.

This clone was recorded once. V usage is TRBV28 and J usage is TRBJ2-2; weak D call: TRBD2 (5 bases). The V end was cut by 2 bases, the J end by 0 bases, with 16 bases between. Germline CDR1 and CDR2: MDHEN and SYDVKM. The CDR3 is 18 residues long. The CDR3 protein is CASSLRAAAFANTGELFF. CDR3 nucleotide sequence: TGTGCCAGCAGTTTACGGGCAGCGGCCTTCGCGAACACCGGGGAGCTGTTTTTT.